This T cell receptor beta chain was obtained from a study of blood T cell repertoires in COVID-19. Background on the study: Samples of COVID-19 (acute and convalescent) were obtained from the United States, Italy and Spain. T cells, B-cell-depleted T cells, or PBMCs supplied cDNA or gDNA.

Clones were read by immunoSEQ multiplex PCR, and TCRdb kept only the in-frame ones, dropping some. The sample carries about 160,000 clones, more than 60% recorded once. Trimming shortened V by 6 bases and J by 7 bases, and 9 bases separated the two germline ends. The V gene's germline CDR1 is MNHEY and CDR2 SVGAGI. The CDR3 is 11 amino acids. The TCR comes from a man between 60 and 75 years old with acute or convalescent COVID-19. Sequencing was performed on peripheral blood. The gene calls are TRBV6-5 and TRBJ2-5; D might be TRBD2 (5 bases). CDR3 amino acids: CASSDGGTQYF. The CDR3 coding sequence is TGTGCCAGCAGCGACGGAGGGACCCAGTACTTC.